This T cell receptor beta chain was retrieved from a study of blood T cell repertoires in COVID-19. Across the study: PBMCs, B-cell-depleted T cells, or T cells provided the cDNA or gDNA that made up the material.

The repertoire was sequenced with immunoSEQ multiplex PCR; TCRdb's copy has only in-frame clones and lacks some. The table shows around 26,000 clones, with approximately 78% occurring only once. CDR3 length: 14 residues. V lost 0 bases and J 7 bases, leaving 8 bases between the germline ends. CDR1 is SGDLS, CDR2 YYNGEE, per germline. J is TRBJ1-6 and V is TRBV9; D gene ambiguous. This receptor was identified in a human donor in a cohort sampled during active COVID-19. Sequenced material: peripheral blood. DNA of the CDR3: TGTGCCAGCAGCGTAGGGGCGGGGAATTCACCCCTCCACTTT. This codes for CASSVGAGNSPLHF.